Listed below are T cell receptor beta chains from one sample, sequenced in a study of blood T cell repertoires in COVID-19. The protocol was immunoSEQ multiplex PCR, while the TCRdb copy is restricted to in-frame clones and leaves out a portion. This table has about 56,000 clones, approximately 89% appearing once. Sample: peripheral blood. These receptors all stem from a woman aged 55-75 years with COVID-19, enrolled during active disease. Each CDR3 is given with its conserved first and last residue. A D gene is named only where the DNA matches it firmly. Clone size, where shown, is once, few, many, or a class for clones that have expanded.

>-|-|TRBV5-6|TRBJ1-6
TGTGCCAGCAGCCCCGGACGGGGTTATAATTCACCCCTCCACTTT
CASSPGRGYNSPLHF
>TRBD1|once|TRBV4-1|TRBJ2-7
TGCGCCAGCAGCCAAGAGGGACAGATTCACGAGCAGTACTTC
CASSQEGQIHEQYF
>-|-|TRBV7-8|TRBJ1-2
TGTGCCAGCAGCCCCGGCGGGGGAATCTATGGCTACACCTTC
CASSPGGGIYGYTF
>TRBD1|-|TRBV4-3|TRBJ1-2
TGCGCCAGCAGCCAAGATCGGGACAGCTACTATGGCTACACCTTC
CASSQDRDSYYGYTF
>-|-|TRBV6-5|TRBJ2-7
TGTGCCAGCAGTTACTCGAGGACAGCCCACGAGCAGTACTTC
CASSYSRTAHEQYF
>-|-|TRBV6-5|TRBJ1-5
TGTGCCAGCAGTTCAACAGGCTTCGGCAATCAGCCCCAGCATTTT
CASSSTGFGNQPQHF
>-|-|TRBV5-1|TRBJ2-2
TGCGCCAGCAGCTTACGACAGCAGACTACCGGGGAGCTGTTTTTT
CASSLRQQTTGELFF
>-|-|TRBV15|TRBJ2-7
TGTGCCACCAGCAGTAACAGGCGCGGGGTGGGGGACGAGCAGTACTTC
CATSSNRRGVGDEQYF
>-|few|TRBV19|TRBJ2-6
TGTGCCAGCTCAGAATCCGGGGCCAACGTCCTGACTTTC
CASSESGANVLTF
>-|-|TRBV12-3/TRBV12-4|TRBJ2-4
TGTGCCAGCAGTTCGGTCCTAAACATTCAGTACTTC
CASSSVLNIQYF
>TRBD1|-|TRBV11-2|TRBJ2-5
TGTGCCAGCAGCTGGGGACAGGTGGAAGAGACCCAGTACTTC
CASSWGQVEETQYF
>-|-|TRBV7-9|TRBJ2-1
TGTGCCAGCAGTCCAGGAGGGAGCGTCACTGAGCAGTTCTTC
CASSPGGSVTEQFF
>TRBD1|-|TRBV27|TRBJ1-4
TGTGCCAGCAGAAACCCAGGGGGCGCAAATGAAAAACTGTTTTTT
CASRNPGGANEKLFF
>TRBD2|-|TRBV5-1|TRBJ2-7
TGCGCCAGCAGCCCTCCTCTAGCGGGGATTTACGAGCAGTACTTC
CASSPPLAGIYEQYF
>-|-|TRBV13|TRBJ2-7
TGTGCCAGCAGCTCACTTCCCGAGAGGCCCTACGAGCAGTACTTC
CASSSLPERPYEQYF
>TRBD2|-|TRBV9|TRBJ2-1
TGTGCCAGCAGTATAGCGGGAGGAAGCTACAATGAGCAGTTCTTC
CASSIAGGSYNEQFF
>TRBD1|-|TRBV12-5|TRBJ2-1
TGTGCTAGTGGTTTGGTAATAGGGGACAGCTACAATGAGCAGTTCTTC
CASGLVIGDSYNEQFF
>-|few|TRBV30|TRBJ1-5
TGTGCCTGGAGTTCCCACCCCGATCCTAGCACAGATACGCAGCATTTT
CAWSSHPDPSTDTQHF
>-|-|TRBV7-9|TRBJ2-7
TGTGCCAGCAGCTTATCTGAATGGGCCTCCCACGAGCAGTACTTC
CASSLSEWASHEQYF
>TRBD1|once|TRBV6-4|TRBJ1-6
TGTGCCAGCAGCCCGGGACAGGGGAATTCACCCCTCCACTTT
CASSPGQGNSPLHF
>TRBD1|-|TRBV6-5|TRBJ1-2
TGTGCCAGCAGCCGCGGACAGGGGCTAGGCTACACCTTC
CASSRGQGLGYTF
>TRBD1|-|TRBV10-3|TRBJ1-6
TGTGCCATCAGTGAGGACCCGGGACAGGGCTCCTATAATTCACCCCTCCACTTT
CAISEDPGQGSYNSPLHF
>-|-|TRBV5-6|TRBJ1-5
TGTGCCAGCAGCGCCCGGTGGAATCAGCCCCAGCATTTT
CASSARWNQPQHF
>-|-|TRBV19|TRBJ2-2
TGTGCCAGTAGTCTGCGACATCACACCGGGGAGCTGTTTTTT
CASSLRHHTGELFF
>-|-|TRBV25-1|TRBJ2-1
TGTGCCAGCAGCAGCGGCCTCTCCTACAATGAGCAGTTCTTC
CASSSGLSYNEQFF
>TRBD1|-|TRBV5-1|TRBJ2-3
TGCGCCAGCAGCCTCGGACAGGGCTCAGATACGCAGTATTTT
CASSLGQGSDTQYF
>TRBD1|-|TRBV4-1|TRBJ1-1
TGCGCCAGCAGCCAAGGCCGGCCCAGGGGGATCACTGAAGCTTTCTTT
CASSQGRPRGITEAFF
>-|-|TRBV6-5|TRBJ1-5
TGTGCCAGCACCACGCTGACAGATAGCAATCAGCCCCAGCATTTT
CASTTLTDSNQPQHF
>TRBD1|-|TRBV3-1/TRBV3-2|TRBJ1-2
TGTGCCAGCAGCCCTACAGGGGGTACTAACTATGGCTACACCTTC
CASSPTGGTNYGYTF
>TRBD1|-|TRBV19|TRBJ1-4
TGTGCCAGTAGTATAGGGTGGTATGGCAGGGGGCGTGGAGCAAAACTGTTTTTT
CASSIGWYGRGRGAKLFF
>TRBD1|-|TRBV4-2|TRBJ2-7
TGTGCCAGCAGCCAACGGGACAGGGCCTACGAGCAGTACTTC
CASSQRDRAYEQYF
>-|-|TRBV2|TRBJ1-6
TGTGCCAGCAGTGAGAGACAGATTGATAATTCACCCCTCCACTTT
CASSERQIDNSPLHF
>-|-|TRBV14|TRBJ2-5
TGTGCCAGCAGCCAACCCAGGGCAGGCCAAGAGACCCAGTACTTC
CASSQPRAGQETQYF
>TRBD1|-|TRBV3-1/TRBV3-2|TRBJ1-1
TGTGCCAGCAGCCTCCGGACAGGGGATACTGAAGCTTTCTTT
CASSLRTGDTEAFF
>-|-|TRBV18|TRBJ2-2
TGTGCCAGCTCAGGACTTGGGACACGCAACACCGGGGAGCTGTTTTTT
CASSGLGTRNTGELFF
>-|-|TRBV28|TRBJ1-4
TGTGCCAGCACTGAGCCCCTAGGGAGTGAAAAACTGTTTTTT
CASTEPLGSEKLFF
>-|many|TRBV15|TRBJ1-6
TGTGCCACCAGCAGAGATCGGGATCCTGGCTCACCCCTCCACTTT
CATSRDRDPGSPLHF
>TRBD2|-|TRBV2|TRBJ2-1
TGTGCCAGCAGTGTGCGGGGGTCGGAGCAGTTCTTC
CASSVRGSEQFF
>TRBD2|-|TRBV4-3|TRBJ2-5
TGCGCCAGCAGCCCCGGACTAGCGCAAGAGACCCAGTACTTC
CASSPGLAQETQYF
>-|-|TRBV27|TRBJ1-1
TGTGCCAGCAGGGTTAGCAGGAGGTTGAACACTGAAGCTTTCTTT
CASRVSRRLNTEAFF
>TRBD2|-|TRBV11-3|TRBJ2-3
TGTGCCAGCAGAAGGAGCGGGACTAGCGGGGCAGATACGCAGTATTTT
CASRRSGTSGADTQYF
>TRBD2|-|TRBV27|TRBJ2-1
TGTGCCAGCAGTTTCGGGACTAGCGGCTACAATGAGCAGTTCTTC
CASSFGTSGYNEQFF
>-|-|TRBV29-1|TRBJ1-6
TGCAGCGTTTTCGGGGCGAGCGGGGAAGCCTCCTATAATTCACCCCTCCACTTT
CSVFGASGEASYNSPLHF
>TRBD1|-|TRBV6-5|TRBJ1-6
TGTGCCAGCAGTAGGGACAGGGAGAATTCACCCCTCCACTTT
CASSRDRENSPLHF
>-|once|TRBV4-2|TRBJ2-6
TGTGCCAGCAGCCAAGATCGGTTCTCTGGGGCCAACGTCCTGACTTTC
CASSQDRFSGANVLTF